Each of the 9 T cell receptor beta chains below was sequenced from the same sample in a study of blood T cell repertoires in COVID-19. Method: immunoSEQ multiplex PCR; TCRdb's copy keeps in-frame clones and lacks some. This sample has 200,000 to 300,000 clones, with about 93% found just once. The sample consisted of peripheral blood. The receptors derive from a man aged 25-40 years with COVID-19, enrolled during active disease.

The V gene is TRBV18, the J gene TRBJ2-1, with 15 bases aligning to TRBD2. V shed 3 bases, J shed 7 bases, and the junction held 1 base outside the gene matches. This CDR3 spans 15 amino acids. Germline V lookup: CDR1 KGHSH, CDR2 LQKENI. CDR3 region: CASSPGTSGGNEQFF. The CDR3 nucleotides are TGTGCCAGCTCACCTGGGACTAGCGGGGGGAATGAGCAGTTCTTC.

The J gene is TRBJ2-5, the V gene TRBV5-1; D may be TRBD1 (5 bases). Germline loops: CDR1 SGHRS, CDR2 YFSETQ. Trimming took 0 bases from V and 5 from J, leaving 11 bases between them. CDR3 length equals 14 residues. The CDR3 nucleotides read TGCGCCAGCAGCTTGGCGCCAGGGCGGGAGACCCAGTACTTC. This sequence encodes CASSLAPGRETQYF.

V usage is TRBV19 and J usage is TRBJ1-2; D may be TRBD1 (6 bases). In germline, CDR1 is LNHDA, CDR2 SQIVND (reference sequence). CDR3 size: 16 residues. Deletions cut 7 bases from V and 8 bases from J, with 26 bases between. The CDR3 is CASTGYRDRPLEGYTF. CDR3 DNA: TGTGCCAGTACGGGGTACAGGGACCGGCCTTTGGAGGGCTACACCTTC.

V is TRBV6-5 and J is TRBJ2-7; D is unresolved. V dropped 6 bases and J dropped 7 bases, with 16 bases sitting between them. There are 13 residues in the CDR3. CDR1 MNHEY and CDR2 SVGAGI come from the germline V gene. The CDR3 nucleotides are TGTGCCAGCAGACCGCCAATCCCGAGGGAGCAGTACTTC. Protein product: CASRPPIPREQYF.

This clone turned up a few times. The gene calls are TRBV5-6 and TRBJ1-5; tentatively, D is TRBD1 (5 bases). Trimming pared 0 bases from V and 5 bases from J, leaving 15 bases between. CDR3 size: 16 residues. CDR1 and CDR2 (germline): SGHDT, YYEEEE. The CDR3 reads CASSLVDQGMDQPQHF. Here the CDR3 DNA reads TGTGCCAGCAGCTTGGTGGATCAGGGAATGGATCAGCCCCAGCATTTT.

The chain uses TRBV4-1 and TRBJ2-1; tentatively, D is TRBD2 (6 bases). The CDR3 covers 13 residues. Per the germline V gene, CDR1 is MGHRA and CDR2 is YSYEKL. Trimming removed 1 base at V and 8 bases at J, with 9 bases between. CDR3 in amino acids: CASSQGWGDEQFF. Here the CDR3 DNA reads TGCGCCAGCAGCCAAGGTTGGGGGGATGAGCAGTTCTTC.

The chain couples TRBV2 to TRBJ1-3; 7 nucleotides match TRBD1. This CDR3 comprises 16 residues. V lost 4 bases, J lost 1 base, and 7 bases stayed unmatched. Looked up from germline, CDR1 is SNHLY and CDR2 is FYNNEI. CDR3 protein: CASSVPQGGSGNTIYF. As DNA, the CDR3 is TGTGCCAGCAGTGTCCCCCAGGGGGGATCTGGAAACACCATATATTTT.

This chain joins TRBV10-3 and TRBJ1-1; 10 bases are a match to TRBD1. This CDR3 spans 14 amino acids. The germline gives CDR1 ENHRY, CDR2 SYGVKD. V lost 6 bases, J lost 5 bases, and 6 bases stayed unmatched. The CDR3 loop is CAIRDRGIGTEAFF. DNA of the CDR3: TGTGCCATCAGGGACAGGGGGATAGGGACTGAAGCTTTCTTT.

The chain recombines TRBV6-5 with TRBJ2-5; D gene unclear. This CDR3 comprises 15 residues. Germline CDR1 MNHEY, CDR2 SVGAGI. Trimming took off 1 base at V and 1 base at J, with 10 bases between the two ends. CDR3 protein: CASSYFPEAQETQYF. The CDR3 nucleotides read TGTGCCAGCAGTTACTTCCCTGAGGCCCAAGAGACCCAGTACTTC.